This TCR beta chain was profiled in a study of PD-1 blockade in classical Hodgkin lymphoma. Every patient had relapsed following autologous stem cell transplantation, and cohorts differed in brentuximab vedotin exposure. This table comes from immunoSEQ multiplex PCR, and its TCRdb copy is limited to in-frame clones, with some not included. The sample includes 70,000 to 85,000 clones, about 93% seen only once; the top ten take under 9.5%. The V segment lost 0 bases and the J segment 5 bases; nucleotides outside the gene matches: 11. From germline, CDR1 is SGHNT and CDR2 YYREEE (reference sequence). This CDR3 contains 16 residues.

The gene calls are TRBV5-4 and TRBJ2-7; 7 bases are a match to TRBD2. Sequencing was performed on peripheral blood mononuclear cells (PBMCs), taken at baseline. The receptor comes from a human donor with classical Hodgkin lymphoma. This CDR3 is CASSLGSGEVPHEQYF. In DNA, the CDR3 is TGTGCCAGCAGCTTGGGGAGCGGGGAAGTTCCCCACGAGCAGTACTTC.